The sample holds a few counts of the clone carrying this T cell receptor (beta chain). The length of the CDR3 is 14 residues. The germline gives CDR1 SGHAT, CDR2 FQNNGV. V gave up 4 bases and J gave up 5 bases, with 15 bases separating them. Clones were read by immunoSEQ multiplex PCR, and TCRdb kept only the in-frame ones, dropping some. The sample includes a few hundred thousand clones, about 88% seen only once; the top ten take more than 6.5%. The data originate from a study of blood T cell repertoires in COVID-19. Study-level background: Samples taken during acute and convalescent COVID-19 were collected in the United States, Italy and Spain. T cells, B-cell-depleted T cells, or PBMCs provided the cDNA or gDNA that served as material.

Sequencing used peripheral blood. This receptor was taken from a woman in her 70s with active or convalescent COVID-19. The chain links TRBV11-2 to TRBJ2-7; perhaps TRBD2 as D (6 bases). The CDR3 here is CASSWGGGDHEQYF. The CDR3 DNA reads TGTGCCAGCAGCTGGGGAGGAGGGGACCACGAGCAGTACTTC.